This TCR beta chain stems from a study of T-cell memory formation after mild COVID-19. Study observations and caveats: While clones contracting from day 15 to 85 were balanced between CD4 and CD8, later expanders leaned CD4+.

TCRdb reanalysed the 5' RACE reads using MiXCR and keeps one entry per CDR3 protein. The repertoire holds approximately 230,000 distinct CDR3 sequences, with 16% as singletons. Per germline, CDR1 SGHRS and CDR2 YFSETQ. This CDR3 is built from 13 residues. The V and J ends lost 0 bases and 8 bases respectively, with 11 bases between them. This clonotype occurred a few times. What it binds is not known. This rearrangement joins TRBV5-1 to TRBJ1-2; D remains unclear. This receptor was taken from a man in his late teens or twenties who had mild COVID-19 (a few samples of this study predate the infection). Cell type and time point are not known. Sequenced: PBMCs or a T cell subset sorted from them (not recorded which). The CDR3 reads CASSLEPPRGYTF. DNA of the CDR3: TGCGCCAGCAGCTTGGAGCCCCCGCGCGGCTACACCTTC.